Sequencing of this T cell receptor beta chain was carried out in a study of PD-1 blockade in classical Hodgkin lymphoma. At the level of the study: Patients were given intravenous nivolumab, 3 mg/kg, every 2 weeks. Study outcomes and limitations: Nothing has yet pinned down what causes the repertoire differences, possibly disease activity or prior therapy. Reports described newly diagnosed patients as having lower baseline TCR diversity than healthy donors.

Method: immunoSEQ multiplex PCR; TCRdb's copy keeps in-frame clones and lacks some. This table has under 65,000 clones, over 75% appearing once. Exposure to brentuximab vedotin varied, and each patient had relapsed following autologous stem cell transplantation. Best responses were complete response, partial response or progressive disease. A remark on this clone: The antigen is not known.

Unmatched junction bases numbered 0, after V lost 0 bases and J lost 7 bases. The length of the CDR3 is 14 residues. Germline V CDR1 and CDR2: SGHAT, FQDESV (reference sequence). The chain joins TRBV11-1 to TRBJ1-6; 7 positions agree with TRBD1. The clonotype comes from a human donor with classical Hodgkin lymphoma. The specimen comprised peripheral blood mononuclear cells (PBMCs), sampled at baseline. CDR3 bases: TGTGCCAGCAGCTTAGCGACAGGGAATTCACCCCTCCACTTT. This translates into CASSLATGNSPLHF.